Below are 17 T cell receptor beta chains sequenced from a single sample in a study of cytomegalovirus exposure and HLA in healthy donors. Vbeta (60) and Jbeta (13) primers were used in the PCR. Assay used: immunoSEQ multiplex PCR; TCRdb lists only in-frame clones, some missing. The sample consists of 90,000 to 120,000 clones, 65% to 85% of them appearing once. The sample was PBMCs. The receptors here all came from a man aged 25 to 40 in good health and CMV-seronegative.

This rearrangement joins TRBV21-1 to TRBJ2-7; the D call TRBD2 from the table was never checked on the DNA. TRBV21-1 is tagged as a pseudogene. The CDR3 covers 12 residues. CDR3: CASISRGYEQYF. The CDR3 DNA reads TGTGCCAGCATCTCTCGAGGCTACGAGCAGTACTTC.

This clone was counted a single time. The chain carries TRBV5-6 and TRBJ2-7, with a possible D match to TRBD2 (6 bases). The CDR3 runs to 12 residues. Trimming removed 7 bases from V and 3 bases from J, with 11 bases in between. The germline V gene encodes CDR1 SGHDT and CDR2 YYEEEE. The CDR3 is CASGPGVYEQYF. The CDR3 bases are TGTGCCAGCGGCCCGGGGGTCTACGAGCAGTACTTC.

The V call is TRBV13, the J call TRBJ2-1, with D perhaps TRBD2 (6 bases). Germline values: CDR1 PRHDT, CDR2 FYEKMQ (reference sequence). This CDR3 contains 14 residues. Trimming cost V 5 bases and J 9 bases, with 17 bases left between them. CDR3 sequence reads: CASSGPGTASEQFF. The CDR3 region has the DNA TGTGCCAGCAGCGGGCCCGGGACTGCTTCTGAGCAGTTCTTC.

The chain couples TRBV9 to TRBJ2-2, with D unresolved. V lost 0 bases to trimming and J lost 1 base, with 7 bases between them. This CDR3 has 15 residues. Germline V lookup: CDR1 SGDLS, CDR2 YYNGEE. CDR3 in amino acids: CASSVGLGNTGELFF. The CDR3, as DNA: TGTGCCAGCAGCGTAGGCCTAGGGAACACCGGGGAGCTGTTTTTT.

The V gene is TRBV2, the J gene TRBJ1-5; 10 bases are a match to TRBD1. Germline V lookup: CDR1 SNHLY, CDR2 FYNNEI. The trim removed 7 bases at V and 1 base at J, leaving 7 bases unmatched. The CDR3 consists of 16 residues. The CDR3 DNA follows: TGTGCCAGCACCAAGACAGGGGGCGAAAGCAATCAGCCCCAGCATTTT. Translation: CASTKTGGESNQPQHF. The full variable domain, completed using reference TRBV2 and TRBJ1-5, is EPEVTQTPSHQVTQMGQEVILRCVPISNHLYFYWYRQILGQKVEFLVSFYNNEISEKSEIFDDQFSVERPDGSNFTLKIRSTKLEDSAMYFCASTKTGGESNQPQHFGDGTRLSIL.

The chain links TRBV2 to TRBJ1-3; TRBD1 might be the D (6 bases). V gave up 6 bases and J gave up 4 bases, with 13 bases separating them. Germline CDR1 is SNHLY and CDR2 is FYNNEI. This CDR3 comprises 14 residues. In nucleotides, the CDR3 is TGTGCCAGCAGGTTGAGGGGGTCGGGAAACACCATATATTTT. The encoded protein is CASRLRGSGNTIYF. The variable domain in full, with the rest retrieved from reference TRBV2 and TRBJ1-3, is EPEVTQTPSHQVTQMGQEVILRCVPISNHLYFYWYRQILGQKVEFLVSFYNNEISEKSEIFDDQFSVERPDGSNFTLKIRSTKLEDSAMYFCASRLRGSGNTIYFGEGSWLTVV.

This clone was seen only a few times. The chain recombines TRBV6-5 with TRBJ2-7; TRBD1 matches at 9 bases. V gave up 6 bases and J gave up 3 bases; unmatched junction bases: 3. The CDR3 loop spans 13 amino acids. Germline CDR1 MNHEY, CDR2 SVGAGI. The CDR3 coding sequence is TGTGCCAGCAGGGGACAGGGATACTACGAGCAGTACTTC. Protein product: CASRGQGYYEQYF.

This sequence joins TRBV18 and TRBJ1-5, with a possible D match to TRBD1 (5 bases). Trimming took off 3 bases at V and 0 bases at J, with 9 bases between the two ends. CDR1 and CDR2 from the germline V gene are KGHSH and LQKENI. This CDR3 comprises 15 residues. The CDR3 DNA is TGTGCCAGCTCACCGGGAGGGGCTAGCAATCAGCCCCAGCATTTT. It encodes CASSPGGASNQPQHF.

This sequence joins TRBV10-2 and TRBJ2-2; TRBD2 might be the D (6 bases). The CDR3 is 14 amino acids. Trimming removed 9 bases at V and 0 bases at J, with 11 bases between. Germline CDR1 is WSHSY and CDR2 is SAAADI. CDR3 nucleotides: TGCGCCAGTGCTGGGACTCCGAACACCGGGGAGCTGTTTTTT. Its protein is CASAGTPNTGELFF.

V gene TRBV19 combines with J gene TRBJ2-7; 10 bases line up with TRBD1. Germline lookup yields CDR1 LNHDA and CDR2 SQIVND (reference sequence). The CDR3 has 14 residues. V dropped 5 bases and J dropped 4; count of bases not matched to a gene: 5. CDR3 residues: CASSLGQGPYEQYF. Written as DNA, the CDR3 is TGTGCCAGTAGTTTGGGACAGGGGCCATACGAGCAGTACTTC. Full variable domain (remainder filled in from reference TRBV19 and TRBJ2-7): DGGITQSPKYLFRKEGQNVTLSCEQNLNHDAMYWYRQDPGQGLRLIYYSQIVNDFQKGDIAEGYSVSREKKESFPLTVTSAQKNPTAFYLCASSLGQGPYEQYFGPGTRLTVT.

V gene TRBV6-4 combines with J gene TRBJ1-1; maybe TRBD1 (6 bases). V lost 0 bases and J lost 4, with 12 bases in between. The CDR3 runs 15 residues. Germline V gene lookup returns CDR1 MRHNA and CDR2 SNTAGT. The CDR3 bases are TGTGCCAGCAGTGACTCGACACAGGGCGGCACTGAAGCTTTCTTT. Protein: CASSDSTQGGTEAFF.

This clone has only one observation. This rearrangement joins TRBV7-6 to TRBJ2-7; perhaps TRBD2 as D (5 bases). CDR1 and CDR2 (germline): SGHVS, FNYEAQ. This CDR3 has 13 residues. V gave up 3 bases and J gave up 0 bases, with 6 bases separating them. The CDR3 region has the DNA TGTGCCAGCAGCTTGGACTCCTCCTACGAGCAGTACTTC. Protein: CASSLDSSYEQYF.

The chain has TRBV2 and TRBJ2-5; D is perhaps TRBD1 (6 bases). The CDR3 runs 15 residues. V was cut by 6 bases and J by 5 bases, with 19 bases left in between. Per the germline V gene, CDR1 is SNHLY and CDR2 is FYNNEI. CDR3 nucleotides: TGTGCCAGCAGAGACAGGACCCTCTGGGGGGAGACCCAGTACTTC. Protein product: CASRDRTLWGETQYF.

This chain joins TRBV13 and TRBJ2-7; D unclear. The germline V and J ends were trimmed by 0 bases and 0 bases, with 9 bases remaining between them. Germline V CDR1 and CDR2: PRHDT, FYEKMQ (reference sequence). The CDR3 is 15 amino acids. In DNA, the CDR3 is TGTGCCAGCAGCTTAGGTCGAAGACTCTCCTACGAGCAGTACTTC. This gives the protein CASSLGRRLSYEQYF.

The CDR3 loop reads CASSLRGGEYEQYF. CDR3 nucleotide sequence: TGCGCCAGCAGCTTGAGAGGGGGAGAATACGAGCAGTACTTC. The chain uses TRBV5-1 and TRBJ2-7; TRBD1 is a possible D gene (6 bases). CDR1 SGHRS and CDR2 YFSETQ come from the germline V gene. The CDR3 length is 14 residues. The V end lost 1 base, the J end lost 4 bases, and 12 bases lay between the germline ends.

This chain connects TRBV6-5 to TRBJ2-1, with D possibly being TRBD2 (6 bases). Germline-derived CDR1 and CDR2 are MNHEY and SVGAGI. Between the trimmed V and J ends, which lost 8 bases and 10 bases, there was a span of 15 bases. The CDR3 sequence is 12 residues long. The DNA of the CDR3 is TGTGCCAGCGCGTTTCGGGGGAGAGAGCAGTTCTTC. Its protein product is CASAFRGREQFF.

The rearrangement uses TRBV5-6 and TRBJ1-4; weak D call: TRBD1 (6 bases). V lost 2 bases and J 5 bases, leaving 10 bases between the germline ends. The germline V gene has CDR1 SGHDT and CDR2 YYEEEE. This CDR3 has 14 amino acids. The DNA of the CDR3 is TGTGCCAGCAGCTTTCGGGGGGCGAATGAAAAACTGTTTTTT. Residues: CASSFRGANEKLFF.